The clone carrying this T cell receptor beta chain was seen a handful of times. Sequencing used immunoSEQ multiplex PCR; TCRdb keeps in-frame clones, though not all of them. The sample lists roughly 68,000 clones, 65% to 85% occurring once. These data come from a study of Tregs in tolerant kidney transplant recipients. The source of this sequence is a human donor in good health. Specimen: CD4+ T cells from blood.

CDR3 amino acids: CASSPGGSQETQYF. Here the CDR3 DNA reads TGCGCCAGCAGCCCGGGTGGGAGCCAAGAGACCCAGTACTTC. The chain carries TRBV4-1 and TRBJ2-5; weak D call: TRBD2 (5 bases). Trimming took 4 bases from V and 1 from J, leaving 10 bases between them. The germline V gene encodes CDR1 MGHRA and CDR2 YSYEKL. This CDR3 is built from 14 residues.